This T cell receptor (beta chain) was found in a study of cytomegalovirus exposure and HLA in healthy donors. Regarding the study as a whole: TCR beta chain V- and J-gene trimming was linked, in a later analysis, to a missense variant in DCLRE1C.

About this clone: Its matching antigen is unknown.

Use of 60 Vbeta and 13 Jbeta primers characterized the PCR. Sequencing used immunoSEQ multiplex PCR; TCRdb keeps in-frame clones, though not all of them. The sample consists of 100,000 to 150,000 clones, around 80% of them appearing once. Sequencing was performed on PBMCs. The sequence was obtained from a man aged 50-60 years in good health and CMV-seronegative.

In DNA, the CDR3 is TGTGCCAGCAGGGCCGGGACAGGGGATGAAAAACTGTTTTTT. Protein sequence: CASRAGTGDEKLFF. V usage is TRBV2 and J usage is TRBJ1-4; TRBD1 matches at 10 bases. V shed 6 bases, J shed 6 bases, and the junction held 4 bases outside the gene matches. The CDR3 contains 14 residues. Germline V gene lookup returns CDR1 SNHLY and CDR2 FYNNEI.